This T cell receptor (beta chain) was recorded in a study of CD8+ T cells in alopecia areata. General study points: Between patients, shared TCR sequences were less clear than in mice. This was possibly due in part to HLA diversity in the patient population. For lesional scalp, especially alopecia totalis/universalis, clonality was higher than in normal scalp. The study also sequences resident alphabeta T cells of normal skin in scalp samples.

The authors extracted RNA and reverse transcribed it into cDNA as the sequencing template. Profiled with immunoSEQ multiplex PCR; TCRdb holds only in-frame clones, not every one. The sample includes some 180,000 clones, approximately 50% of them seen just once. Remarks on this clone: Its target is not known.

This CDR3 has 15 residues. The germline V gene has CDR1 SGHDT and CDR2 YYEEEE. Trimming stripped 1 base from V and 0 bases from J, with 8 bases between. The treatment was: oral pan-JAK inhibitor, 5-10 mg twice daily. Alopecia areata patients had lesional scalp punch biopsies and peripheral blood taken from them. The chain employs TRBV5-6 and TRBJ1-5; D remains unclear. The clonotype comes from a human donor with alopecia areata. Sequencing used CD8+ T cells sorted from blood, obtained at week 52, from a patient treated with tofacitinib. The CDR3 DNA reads TGTGCCAGCAGCTTGCAACTATATAGCAATCAGCCCCAGCATTTT. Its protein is CASSLQLYSNQPQHF.